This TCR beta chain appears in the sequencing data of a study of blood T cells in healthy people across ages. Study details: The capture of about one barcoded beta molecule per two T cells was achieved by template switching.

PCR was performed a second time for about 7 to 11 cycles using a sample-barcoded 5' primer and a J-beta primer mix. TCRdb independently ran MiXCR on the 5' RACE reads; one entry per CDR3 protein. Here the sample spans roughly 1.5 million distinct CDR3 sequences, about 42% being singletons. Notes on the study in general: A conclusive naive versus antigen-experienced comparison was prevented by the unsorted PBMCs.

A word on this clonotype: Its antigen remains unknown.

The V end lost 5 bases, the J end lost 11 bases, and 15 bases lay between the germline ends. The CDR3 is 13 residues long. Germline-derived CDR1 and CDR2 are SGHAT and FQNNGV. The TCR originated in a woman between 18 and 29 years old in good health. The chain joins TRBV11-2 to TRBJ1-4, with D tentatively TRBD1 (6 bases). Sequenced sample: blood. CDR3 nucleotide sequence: TGTGCCAGCAGCGTAGGAAGGGGGGATAAACTGTTTTTT. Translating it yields CASSVGRGDKLFF.